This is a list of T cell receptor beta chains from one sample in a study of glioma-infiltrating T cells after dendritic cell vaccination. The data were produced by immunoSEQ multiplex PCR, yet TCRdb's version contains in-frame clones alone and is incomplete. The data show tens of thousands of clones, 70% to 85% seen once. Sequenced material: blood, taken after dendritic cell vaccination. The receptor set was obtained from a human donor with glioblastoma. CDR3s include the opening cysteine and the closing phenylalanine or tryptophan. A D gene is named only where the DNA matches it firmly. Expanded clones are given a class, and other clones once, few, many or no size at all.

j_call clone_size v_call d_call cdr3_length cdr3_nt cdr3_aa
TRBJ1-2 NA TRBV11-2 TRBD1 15 TGTGCCAGCAGCTTAGATTTCGACAGGGTAGTTGGCTACACCTTC CASSLDFDRVVGYTF
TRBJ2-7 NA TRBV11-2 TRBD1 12 TGTGCCAGCAGCCTAAACAGGGGGCGTTTGGACTTC CASSLNRGRLDF
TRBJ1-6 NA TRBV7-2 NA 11 TGTGCCAGCAGCTTAATCGCACCCCTCCACTTT CASSLIAPLHF
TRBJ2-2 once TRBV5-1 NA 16 TGCGCCAGCAGCTTGGCGGTATTCACGGAGAACGGGGAGCTGTTTTTT CASSLAVFTENGELFF
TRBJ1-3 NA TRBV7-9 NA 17 TGTGCCAGCAGCTTAGGGCCCTTTGGGGAGGATGAAAACACCATATATTTT CASSLGPFGEDENTIYF
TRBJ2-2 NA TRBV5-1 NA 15 TGCGCCAGCAGCTTGCCGACGGGGGACACCGGGGAGCTGTTTTTT CASSLPTGDTGELFF
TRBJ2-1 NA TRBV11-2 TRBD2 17 TGTGCCAGCAGATTAGCGGGGGGAATTCTTTCCCACAATGAGCAGTTCTTC CASRLAGGILSHNEQFF
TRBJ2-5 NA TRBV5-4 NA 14 TGTGCCAGCAGCCTTCCCAGCGTCCAAGAGACCCAGTACTTC CASSLPSVQETQYF
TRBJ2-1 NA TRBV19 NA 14 TGTGCCAGTAGAGACATTACTTCCTACAATGAGCAGTTCTTC CASRDITSYNEQFF
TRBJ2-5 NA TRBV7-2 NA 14 TGTGCCAGCAGCTTAAGTAGACCCTCGGGGACCCAGTACTTC CASSLSRPSGTQYF